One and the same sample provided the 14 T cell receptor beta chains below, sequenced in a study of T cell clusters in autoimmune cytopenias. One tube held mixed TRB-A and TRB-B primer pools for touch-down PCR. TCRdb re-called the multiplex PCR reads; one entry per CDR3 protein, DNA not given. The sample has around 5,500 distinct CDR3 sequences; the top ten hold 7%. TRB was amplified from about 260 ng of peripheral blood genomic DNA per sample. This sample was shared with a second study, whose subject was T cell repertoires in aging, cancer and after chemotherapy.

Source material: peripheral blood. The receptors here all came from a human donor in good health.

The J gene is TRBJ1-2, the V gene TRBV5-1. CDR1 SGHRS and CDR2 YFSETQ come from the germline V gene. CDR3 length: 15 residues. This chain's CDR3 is CASSLEGLLGYGYTF.

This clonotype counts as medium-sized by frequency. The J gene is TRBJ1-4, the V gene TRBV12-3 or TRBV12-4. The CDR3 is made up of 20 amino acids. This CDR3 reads CASSFTGKYSTHTTNEKLFF.

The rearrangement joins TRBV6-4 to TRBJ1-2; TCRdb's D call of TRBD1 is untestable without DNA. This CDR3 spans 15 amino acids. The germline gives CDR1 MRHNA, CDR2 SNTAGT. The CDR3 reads CASFPSPDRIYGYTF.

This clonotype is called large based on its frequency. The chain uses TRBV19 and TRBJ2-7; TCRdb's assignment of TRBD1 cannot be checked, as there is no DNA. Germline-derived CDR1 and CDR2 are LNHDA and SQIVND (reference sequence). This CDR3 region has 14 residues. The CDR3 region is CASSIRSGDREQYF.

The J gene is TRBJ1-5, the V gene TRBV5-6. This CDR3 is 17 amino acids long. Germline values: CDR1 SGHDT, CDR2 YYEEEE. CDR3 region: CASRLDQGSYSNQPQHF.

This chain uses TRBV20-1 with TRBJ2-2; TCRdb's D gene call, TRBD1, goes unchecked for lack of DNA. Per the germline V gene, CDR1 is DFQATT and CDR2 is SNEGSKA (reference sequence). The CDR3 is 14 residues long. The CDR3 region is CSASRQSNTGELFF.

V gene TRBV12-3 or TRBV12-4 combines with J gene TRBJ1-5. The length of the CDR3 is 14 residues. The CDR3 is CASSHPLGNQPQHF.

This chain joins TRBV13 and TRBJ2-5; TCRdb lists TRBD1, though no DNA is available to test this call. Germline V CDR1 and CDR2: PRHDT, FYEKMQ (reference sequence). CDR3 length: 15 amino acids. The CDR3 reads CASGLFGDREETQYF.

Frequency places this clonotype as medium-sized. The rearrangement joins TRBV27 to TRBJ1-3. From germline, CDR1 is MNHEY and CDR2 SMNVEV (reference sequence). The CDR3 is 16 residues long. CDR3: CASRGTKGPTGNTIYF.

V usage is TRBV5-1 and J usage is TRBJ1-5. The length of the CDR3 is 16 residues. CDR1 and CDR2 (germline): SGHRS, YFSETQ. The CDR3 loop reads CASSLVAGDSNQPQHF. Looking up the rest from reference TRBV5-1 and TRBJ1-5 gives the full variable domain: KAGVTQTPRYLIKTRGQQVTLSCSPISGHRSVSWYQQTPGQGLQFLFEYFSETQRNKGNFPGRFSGRQFSNSRSEMNVSTLELGDSALYLCASSLVAGDSNQPQHFGDGTRLSIL.

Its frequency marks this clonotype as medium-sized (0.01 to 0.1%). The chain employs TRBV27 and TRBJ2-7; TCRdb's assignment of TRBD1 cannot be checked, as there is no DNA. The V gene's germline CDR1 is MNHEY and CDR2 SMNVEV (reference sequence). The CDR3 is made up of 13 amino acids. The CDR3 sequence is CASSLGGTGVRYF.

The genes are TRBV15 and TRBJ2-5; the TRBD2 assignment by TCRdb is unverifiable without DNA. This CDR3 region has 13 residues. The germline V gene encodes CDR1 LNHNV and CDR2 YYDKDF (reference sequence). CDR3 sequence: CATKGPGPKTQYF.

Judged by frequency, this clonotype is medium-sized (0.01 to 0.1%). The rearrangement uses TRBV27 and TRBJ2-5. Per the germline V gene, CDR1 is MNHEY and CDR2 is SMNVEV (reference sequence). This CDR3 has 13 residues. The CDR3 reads CASSPRTQETQYF.

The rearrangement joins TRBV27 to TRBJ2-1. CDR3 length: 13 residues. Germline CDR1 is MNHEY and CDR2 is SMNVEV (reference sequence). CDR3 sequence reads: CASSSRRTPEQFF.